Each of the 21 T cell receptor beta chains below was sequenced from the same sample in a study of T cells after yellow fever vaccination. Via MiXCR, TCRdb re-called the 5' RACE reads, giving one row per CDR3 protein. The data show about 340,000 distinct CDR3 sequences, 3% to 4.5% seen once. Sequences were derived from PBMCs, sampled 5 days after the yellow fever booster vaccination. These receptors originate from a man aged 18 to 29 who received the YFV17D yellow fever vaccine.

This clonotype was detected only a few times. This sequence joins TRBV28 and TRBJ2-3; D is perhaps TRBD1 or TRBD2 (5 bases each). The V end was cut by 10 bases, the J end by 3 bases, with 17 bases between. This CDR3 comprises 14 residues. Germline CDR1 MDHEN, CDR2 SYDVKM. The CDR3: CATSGTQGTDTQYF. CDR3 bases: TGTGCCACCTCCGGGACCCAGGGTACAGATACGCAGTATTTT. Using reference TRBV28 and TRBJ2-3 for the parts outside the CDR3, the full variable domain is DVKVTQSSRYLVKRTGEKVFLECVQDMDHENMFWYRQDPGLGLRLIYFSYDVKMKEKGDIPEGYSVSREKKERFSLILESASTNQTSMYLCATSGTQGTDTQYFGPGTRLTVL.

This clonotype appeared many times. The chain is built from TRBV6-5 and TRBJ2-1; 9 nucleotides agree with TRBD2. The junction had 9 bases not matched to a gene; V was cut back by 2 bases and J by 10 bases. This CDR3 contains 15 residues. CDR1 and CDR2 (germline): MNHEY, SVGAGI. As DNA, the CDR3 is TGTGCCAGCAGTTACCCTAGGCGGGGGGGTCGGGAGCAGTTCTTC. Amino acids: CASSYPRRGGREQFF.

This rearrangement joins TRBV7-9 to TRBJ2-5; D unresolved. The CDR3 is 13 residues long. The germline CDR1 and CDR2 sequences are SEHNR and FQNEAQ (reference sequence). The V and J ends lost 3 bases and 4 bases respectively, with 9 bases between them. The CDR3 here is CASSFSPSETQYF. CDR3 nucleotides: TGTGCCAGCAGCTTTAGTCCTTCAGAGACCCAGTACTTC.

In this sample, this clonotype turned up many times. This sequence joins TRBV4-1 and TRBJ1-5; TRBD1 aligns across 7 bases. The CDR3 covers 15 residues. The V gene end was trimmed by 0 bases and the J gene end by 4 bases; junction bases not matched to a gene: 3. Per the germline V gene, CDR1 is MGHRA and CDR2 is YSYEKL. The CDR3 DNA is TGCGCCAGCAGCCAAGATAGGACAGGAAATCAGCCCCAGCATTTT. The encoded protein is CASSQDRTGNQPQHF.

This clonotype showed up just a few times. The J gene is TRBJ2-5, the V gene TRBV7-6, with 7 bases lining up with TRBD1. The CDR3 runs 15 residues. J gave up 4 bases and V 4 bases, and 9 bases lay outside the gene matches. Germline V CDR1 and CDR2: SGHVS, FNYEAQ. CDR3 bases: TGTGCCAGCAGCTACCCATACAGGGGATTAGAGACCCAGTACTTC. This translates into CASSYPYRGLETQYF.

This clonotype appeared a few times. The CDR3 DNA reads as TGCGCCAGCAGCCAAGATAGGTCTGAGAGGCAGCCCCAGCATTTT. This sequence encodes CASSQDRSERQPQHF. The chain is built from TRBV4-3 and TRBJ1-5; D unclear. The CDR3 extends over 15 amino acids. With 0 bases removed from V and 7 bases from J, the gap between germline ends came to 13 bases. Germline assignment: CDR1 LGHNA and CDR2 YSLEER.

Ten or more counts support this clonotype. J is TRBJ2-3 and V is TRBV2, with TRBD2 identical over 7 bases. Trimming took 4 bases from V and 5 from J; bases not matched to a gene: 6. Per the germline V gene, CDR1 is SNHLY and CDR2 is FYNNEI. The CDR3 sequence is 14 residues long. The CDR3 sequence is CASSVSGVGDTQYF. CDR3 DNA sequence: TGTGCCAGCAGTGTAAGCGGGGTGGGAGATACGCAGTATTTT.

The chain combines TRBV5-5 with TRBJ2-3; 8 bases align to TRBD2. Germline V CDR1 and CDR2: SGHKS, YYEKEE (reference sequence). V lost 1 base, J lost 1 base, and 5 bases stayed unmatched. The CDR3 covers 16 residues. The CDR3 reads CASSLRGGFRTDTQYF. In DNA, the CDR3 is TGTGCCAGCAGCTTGCGGGGGGGCTTTCGCACAGATACGCAGTATTTT.

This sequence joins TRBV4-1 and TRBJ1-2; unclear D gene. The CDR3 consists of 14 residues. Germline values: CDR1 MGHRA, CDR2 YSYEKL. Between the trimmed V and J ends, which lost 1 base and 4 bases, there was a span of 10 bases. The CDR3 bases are TGCGCCAGCAGCCAAGTGGGTGCAATCTATGGCTACACCTTC. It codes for CASSQVGAIYGYTF.

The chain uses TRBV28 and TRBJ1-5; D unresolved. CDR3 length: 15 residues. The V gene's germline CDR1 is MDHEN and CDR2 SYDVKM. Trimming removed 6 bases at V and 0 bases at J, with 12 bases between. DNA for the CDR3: TGTGCCAGCAGCCCGAGACGGAATAGCAATCAGCCCCAGCATTTT. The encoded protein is CASSPRRNSNQPQHF.

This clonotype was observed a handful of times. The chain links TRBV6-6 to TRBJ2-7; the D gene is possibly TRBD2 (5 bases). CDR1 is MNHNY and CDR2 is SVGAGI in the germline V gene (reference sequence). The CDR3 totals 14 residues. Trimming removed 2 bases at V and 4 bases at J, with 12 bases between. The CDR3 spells CASSYHDWEYEQYF. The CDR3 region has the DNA TGTGCCAGCAGTTACCACGACTGGGAGTACGAGCAGTACTTC.

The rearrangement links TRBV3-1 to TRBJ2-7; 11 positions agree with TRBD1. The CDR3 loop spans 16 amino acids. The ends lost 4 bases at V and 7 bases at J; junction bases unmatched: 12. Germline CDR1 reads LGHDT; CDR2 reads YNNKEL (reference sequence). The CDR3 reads CASSPTGTGGRREQYF. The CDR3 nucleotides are TGTGCCAGCAGCCCAACCGGGACAGGGGGTCGAAGGGAGCAGTACTTC.

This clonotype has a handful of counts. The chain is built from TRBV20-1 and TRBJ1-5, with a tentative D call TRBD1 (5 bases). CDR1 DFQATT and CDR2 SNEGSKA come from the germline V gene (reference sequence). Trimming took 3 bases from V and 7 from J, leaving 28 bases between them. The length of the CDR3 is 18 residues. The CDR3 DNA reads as TGCAGTGCTAGGGACCTACCGAAGTTGAGCCAGGGCAGGCAGCCCCAGCATTTT. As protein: CSARDLPKLSQGRQPQHF.

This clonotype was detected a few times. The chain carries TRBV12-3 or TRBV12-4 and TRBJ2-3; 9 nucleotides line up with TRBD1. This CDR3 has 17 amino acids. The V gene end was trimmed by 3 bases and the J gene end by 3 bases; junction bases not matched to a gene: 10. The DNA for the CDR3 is TGTGCCAGCAGTTTTATCTTCCGGACAGGGGAGACAGATACGCAGTATTTT. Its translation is CASSFIFRTGETDTQYF.

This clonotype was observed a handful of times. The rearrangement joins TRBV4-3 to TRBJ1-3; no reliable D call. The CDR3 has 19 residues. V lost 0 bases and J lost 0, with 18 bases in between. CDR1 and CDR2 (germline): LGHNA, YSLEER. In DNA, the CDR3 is TGCGCCAGCAGCCAAGATGTAATTTACATTTCAAGCTCTGGAAACACCATATATTTT. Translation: CASSQDVIYISSSGNTIYF.

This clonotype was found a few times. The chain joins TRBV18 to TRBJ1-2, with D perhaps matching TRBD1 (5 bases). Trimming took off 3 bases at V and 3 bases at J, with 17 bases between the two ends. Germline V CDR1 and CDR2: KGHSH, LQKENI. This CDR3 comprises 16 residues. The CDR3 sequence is CASSPLRGPVDYGYTF. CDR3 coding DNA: TGTGCCAGCTCACCGCTGAGGGGTCCAGTGGACTATGGCTACACCTTC.

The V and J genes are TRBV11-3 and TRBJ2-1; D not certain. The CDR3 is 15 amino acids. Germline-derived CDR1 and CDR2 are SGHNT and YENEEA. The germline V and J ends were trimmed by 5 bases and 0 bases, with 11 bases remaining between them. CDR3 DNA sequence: TGTGCCAGCAGCGTGGGTCTAAGCTCCTACAATGAGCAGTTCTTC. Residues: CASSVGLSSYNEQFF.

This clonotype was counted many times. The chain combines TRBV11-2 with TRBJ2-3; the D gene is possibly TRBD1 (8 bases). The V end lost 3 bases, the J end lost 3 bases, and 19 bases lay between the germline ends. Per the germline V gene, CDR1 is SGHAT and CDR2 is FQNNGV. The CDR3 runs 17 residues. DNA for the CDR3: TGTGCCAGCAGCTTGGGAGGGAGGACAGGGAGAACAGATACGCAGTATTTT. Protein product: CASSLGGRTGRTDTQYF.

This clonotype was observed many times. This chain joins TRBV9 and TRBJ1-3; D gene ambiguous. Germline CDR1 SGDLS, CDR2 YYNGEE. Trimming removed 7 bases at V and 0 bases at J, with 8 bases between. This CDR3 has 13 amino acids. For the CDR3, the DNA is TGTGCCAGCGGAAGAAGCTCTGGAAACACCATATATTTT. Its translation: CASGRSSGNTIYF.

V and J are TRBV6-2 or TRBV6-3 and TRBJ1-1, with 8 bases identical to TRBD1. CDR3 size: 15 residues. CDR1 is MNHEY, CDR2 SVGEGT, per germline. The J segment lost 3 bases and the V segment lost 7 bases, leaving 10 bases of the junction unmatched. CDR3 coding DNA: TGTGCCAGCACCCCCTCGGACAGGGATTACACTGAAGCTTTCTTT. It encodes CASTPSDRDYTEAFF.

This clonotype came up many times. The CDR3 bases are TGTGCCAGCAGCCCCCGGGGGGCGGGGGGAGCAGATACGCAGTATTTT. As protein: CASSPRGAGGADTQYF. J is TRBJ2-3 and V is TRBV12-3 or TRBV12-4, with 8 bases matching TRBD2. V shed 6 bases and J 4 bases; nucleotides not matched to a gene: 12. The CDR3 runs 16 residues.